Sequencing of this T cell receptor beta chain was carried out in a study of T cell changes during pregnancy in multiple sclerosis. Germline CDR1 and CDR2: SGHRS and YFSETQ. This CDR3 comprises 14 residues. Trimming took 0 bases from V and 3 from J, leaving 9 bases between them. Sequencing was performed with immunoSEQ multiplex PCR; in TCRdb, only in-frame clones are kept and a portion is missing. The sample includes about 43,000 clones, approximately 87% seen only once; the top ten take roughly 4.5%. This clone appeared once. The starting material was peripheral blood, obtained in the second trimester of pregnancy. The chain recombines TRBV5-1 with TRBJ1-2, with TRBD1 as a possible D gene (6 bases). The TCR comes from a female donor in good health, enrolled as a control in a pregnancy study. The CDR3: CASSLGGQDYGYTF. The CDR3 DNA is TGCGCCAGCAGCTTGGGGGGGCAAGACTATGGCTACACCTTC.